Only a few counts were recorded for the clone carrying this T cell receptor (beta chain). Its cognate antigen is unknown. The sample is drawn from a study of post-analysis software for immune sequencing data. Study observations and caveats: Five or six TRBV segments appeared more often in patients than in controls, and TRBV5-6, TRBV5-1 and TRBV20-1 were among these.

The CDR3 is made up of 18 amino acids. V was shortened by 0 bases and J by 0 bases, with 12 bases between the two germline ends. Germline CDR1 MNHEY, CDR2 SVGAGI. TCR beta cDNA libraries included unique molecular identifiers. TCRdb re-derived calls from the PCR reads in MiXCR, one entry per CDR3 protein. The profile shows hundreds of thousands of distinct CDR3 sequences, roughly 29% of them singletons. The sequence was obtained from a girl between 5 and 17 years old with multiple sclerosis. The chain couples TRBV6-5 to TRBJ1-6, with D unresolved. Sequencing used blood. The CDR3: CASSYSIPSGSYNSPLHF. CDR3 nucleotides: TGTGCCAGCAGTTACTCGATTCCTAGTGGCTCCTATAATTCACCCCTCCACTTT.